The next 32 T cell receptor beta chains were all read from a single sample in a study of blood T cell repertoires in COVID-19. Produced via immunoSEQ multiplex PCR; TCRdb's table is partial and in-frame only. The top ten clones hold 3% to 4.5% of a sample with 110,000 to 150,000 clones, roughly 80% of them seen once. The sequenced sample consisted of peripheral blood. The receptors come from a man in his 70s who had recovered from COVID-19.

This chain joins TRBV12-5 and TRBJ2-7, with D tentatively TRBD1 (6 bases). The ends were cut back, 0 bases at V and 3 bases at J, with 21 bases in the middle. The CDR3 spans 18 residues. Germline V CDR1 and CDR2: LGHNT, FRNRAP. CDR3 DNA sequence: TGTGCTAGTGGTTTGGTAGGGCCGGCCAGGGGTAACAGCTACGAGCAGTACTTC. The encoded protein is CASGLVGPARGNSYEQYF. Full variable domain (missing parts from reference TRBV12-5 and TRBJ2-7): DARVTQTPRHKVTEMGQEVTMRCQPILGHNTVFWYRQTMMQGLELLAYFRNRAPLDDSGMPKDRFSAEMPDATLATLKIQPSEPRDSAVYFCASGLVGPARGNSYEQYFGPGTRLTVT.

This clone was detected once. The V and J genes are TRBV10-3 and TRBJ2-7, with D possibly TRBD1 on 5 matching bases. In germline, CDR1 is ENHRY, CDR2 SYGVKD. The CDR3 length is 11 residues. V was shortened by 10 bases and J by 3 bases, with 10 bases between the two germline ends. The CDR3 loop is CANSGFYEQYF. CDR3 nucleotides: TGTGCCAACTCAGGGTTCTACGAGCAGTACTTC.

The sample holds a few counts of this clone. The rearrangement joins TRBV12-3 or TRBV12-4 to TRBJ1-2, with a possible D match to TRBD1 (5 bases). The V end lost 6 bases, the J end lost 7 bases, and 15 bases lay between the germline ends. The CDR3 sequence is 13 residues long. The CDR3 sequence is CASSLNQGGGYTF. The CDR3 region has the DNA TGTGCCAGCAGCCTTAACCAGGGTGGTGGCTACACCTTC.

This clone was seen a single time. The genes are TRBV6-2 or TRBV6-3 and TRBJ1-6; possibly TRBD1 for D (5 bases). Trimming removed 4 bases at V and 7 bases at J, with 17 bases between. Germline V lookup: CDR1 MNHEY, CDR2 SVGEGT. This CDR3 contains 16 residues. The CDR3 is CASSSRPGSGNSPLHF. CDR3 in DNA: TGTGCCAGCAGTTCCCGCCCAGGGTCTGGGAATTCACCCCTCCACTTT.

V usage is TRBV2 and J usage is TRBJ2-7; 12 bases are a match to TRBD1. CDR1 and CDR2 from the germline V gene are SNHLY and FYNNEI. The CDR3 runs 13 residues. V lost 10 bases and J lost 4; bases outside the gene matches: 5. The CDR3 sequence is CATSGQGAYEQYF. CDR3 DNA: TGTGCCACCTCGGGACAGGGGGCATACGAGCAGTACTTC.

This chain connects TRBV12-5 to TRBJ2-7; TRBD2 might be the D (6 bases). This CDR3 has 15 amino acids. The ends were cut back, 5 bases at V and 2 bases at J, with 16 bases in the middle. Germline V gene lookup returns CDR1 LGHNT and CDR2 FRNRAP. CDR3 protein: CASGGGTWTPYEQYF. The CDR3 region has the DNA TGTGCTAGTGGTGGGGGGACTTGGACTCCCTACGAGCAGTACTTC. Full variable domain (remainder filled in from reference TRBV12-5 and TRBJ2-7): DARVTQTPRHKVTEMGQEVTMRCQPILGHNTVFWYRQTMMQGLELLAYFRNRAPLDDSGMPKDRFSAEMPDATLATLKIQPSEPRDSAVYFCASGGGTWTPYEQYFGPGTRLTVT.

The chain uses TRBV25-1 and TRBJ2-2; a possible D gene is TRBD1 (6 bases). V was clipped by 4 bases and J by 5 bases, with 14 bases between them. This CDR3 spans 15 amino acids. Germline CDR1 MGHDK, CDR2 SYGVNS. The CDR3 reads CASSGRRGFTGELFF. In DNA form, the CDR3 reads TGTGCCAGCAGTGGACGAAGGGGGTTTACCGGGGAGCTGTTTTTT.

V usage is TRBV7-9 and J usage is TRBJ1-4; 10 bases are shared with TRBD1. With 5 bases clipped from V and 8 bases from J, the junction kept 8 bases outside the gene matches. Germline V CDR1 and CDR2: SEHNR, FQNEAQ (reference sequence). The CDR3 runs 15 residues. The CDR3 protein is CASSPRQGAIEKLFF. DNA of the CDR3: TGTGCCAGCAGCCCGCGACAGGGGGCCATCGAAAAACTGTTTTTT.

The genes are TRBV19 and TRBJ2-2; D unclear. Trimming took off 1 base at V and 7 bases at J, with 4 bases between the two ends. Germline loops: CDR1 LNHDA, CDR2 SQIVND (reference sequence). The CDR3 runs to 12 residues. CDR3 sequence (DNA): TGTGCCAGTAGTATAGGTCGCGGGGAGCTGTTTTTT. Translated, it gives CASSIGRGELFF. Full variable domain (missing parts from reference TRBV19 and TRBJ2-2): DGGITQSPKYLFRKEGQNVTLSCEQNLNHDAMYWYRQDPGQGLRLIYYSQIVNDFQKGDIAEGYSVSREKKESFPLTVTSAQKNPTAFYLCASSIGRGELFFGEGSRLTVL.

The chain recombines TRBV21-1 with TRBJ2-1; TRBD1 was called by the table and not checked on the DNA. TRBV21-1 is classified as a pseudogene. The CDR3 has 16 amino acids. The CDR3 coding sequence is TGTGCCAGCAGCGATCGACAGGGATTGCGAGACAATGAGCAGTTCTTC. It specifies CASSDRQGLRDNEQFF.

The chain is built from TRBV12-5 and TRBJ2-1; TRBD2 matches 7 bases. Trimming cost V 3 bases and J 7 bases; bases outside gene matches: 9. Germline CDR1 is LGHNT and CDR2 is FRNRAP. There are 15 residues in the CDR3. CDR3 bases: TGTGCTAGTGGTTTCCCCGGAGGCGGGAGTAATGAGCAGTTCTTC. Translating gives CASGFPGGGSNEQFF.

The V gene is TRBV7-2, the J gene TRBJ2-3; a possible D gene is TRBD2 (5 bases). The CDR3 is made up of 16 amino acids. V was cut by 5 bases and J by 2 bases, with 17 bases left in between. CDR1 and CDR2 from the germline V gene are SGHTA and FQGNSA. CDR3 sequence reads: CASSPLVSGNTDTQYF. Here the CDR3 DNA reads TGTGCCAGCAGCCCCCTTGTGAGCGGTAACACAGATACGCAGTATTTT. Full variable domain (outside the CDR3, taken from reference TRBV7-2 and TRBJ2-3): GAGVSQSPSNKVTEKGKDVELRCDPISGHTALYWYRQSLGQGLEFLIYFQGNSAPDKSGLPSDRFSAERTGGSVSTLTIQRTQQEDSAVYLCASSPLVSGNTDTQYFGPGTRLTVL.

V and J are TRBV11-2 and TRBJ1-1, with D possibly matching TRBD1 (5 bases). Between the trimmed V and J ends, which lost 2 bases and 6 bases, there was a span of 16 bases. Per the germline V gene, CDR1 is SGHAT and CDR2 is FQNNGV. CDR3 length: 15 residues. DNA of the CDR3: TGTGCCAGCAGCTTATACGGGGGACCGATACCTGAAGCTTTCTTT. This codes for CASSLYGGPIPEAFF.

Only a few counts were recorded for this clone. The chain joins TRBV29-1 to TRBJ2-5; TRBD1 matches at 7 bases. The V gene end was trimmed by 4 bases and the J gene end by 4 bases; junction bases not matched to a gene: 9. In germline, CDR1 is SQVTM, CDR2 ANQGSEA. The CDR3 is made up of 14 amino acids. The DNA for the CDR3 is TGCAGCGTTGGGGTCAGGGGGTCGGCAGAGACCCAGTACTTC. It is translated as CSVGVRGSAETQYF.

The V and J genes are TRBV29-1 and TRBJ1-1; D is ambiguous. There are 12 residues in the CDR3. The germline V and J ends were trimmed by 3 bases and 5 bases, with 10 bases remaining between them. Germline lookup yields CDR1 SQVTM and CDR2 ANQGSEA. As DNA, the CDR3 is TGCAGCGTTGAGGCGGTGTCGACTGAAGCTTTCTTT. Translation: CSVEAVSTEAFF.

Only a few counts were recorded for this clone. The chain employs TRBV7-8 and TRBJ2-7; 7 bases agree with TRBD1. The CDR3 runs to 15 residues. V lost 4 bases, J lost 6 bases, and 12 bases stayed unmatched. CDR1 is SGHVS, CDR2 FQNEAQ, per germline. In DNA form, the CDR3 reads TGTGCCAGCAGCTCACAGGGGATAGGGGTTTCCGAGCAGTACTTC. Translated: CASSSQGIGVSEQYF. The full variable domain, completed using reference TRBV7-8 and TRBJ2-7, is GAGVSQSPRYKVAKRGQDVALRCDPISGHVSLFWYQQALGQGPEFLTYFQNEAQLDKSGLPSDRFFAERPEGSVSTLKIQRTQQEDSAVYLCASSSQGIGVSEQYFGPGTRLTVT.

This clone was detected only once. This chain uses TRBV12-3 or TRBV12-4 with TRBJ2-1; TRBD1 matches at 10 bases. Unmatched junction bases numbered 11, after V lost 6 bases and J lost 15 bases. The CDR3 loop spans 13 amino acids. This CDR3 is CASSPGNRDRGFF. The CDR3 DNA reads as TGTGCCAGCAGCCCAGGGAACCGGGACAGGGGGTTCTTC.

J is TRBJ2-7 and V is TRBV10-1; D call uncertain. The germline gives CDR1 WNHNN, CDR2 SYGVQD (reference sequence). This CDR3 has 14 residues. V dropped 3 bases and J dropped 2 bases, with 11 bases sitting between them. CDR3 bases: TGCGCCAGCAGTGAAAAGCGCGCTACCTACGAGCAGTACTTC. Its protein is CASSEKRATYEQYF.

This chain links TRBV27 with TRBJ2-5; 7 positions agree with TRBD1. Germline-derived CDR1 and CDR2 are MNHEY and SMNVEV (reference sequence). V was pared by 6 bases and J by 1 base, with 8 bases of the junction left unmatched. The CDR3 length is 15 residues. The DNA for the CDR3 is TGTGCCAGCAGCCCAAGGGACAGCCGCCAAGAGACCCAGTACTTC. Amino acid sequence: CASSPRDSRQETQYF.

The chain recombines TRBV18 with TRBJ2-1, with 8 bases matching TRBD1. In germline, CDR1 is KGHSH, CDR2 LQKENI. V trimming: 3 bases; J trimming: 2 bases; junction bases outside the gene matches: 6. This CDR3 spans 16 amino acids. The CDR3 sequence is CASSPGQATAYNEQFF. The DNA for the CDR3 is TGTGCCAGCTCACCGGGACAGGCAACCGCCTACAATGAGCAGTTCTTC.

The chain has TRBV29-1 and TRBJ2-7; 8 nucleotides line up with TRBD2. J lost 6 bases, V lost 6 bases, and 10 bases had no gene match. CDR3 length: 13 residues. Germline V gives CDR1 SQVTM, CDR2 ANQGSEA. The CDR3 sequence is CSVRREGGPEQYF. The CDR3 DNA is TGCAGCGTACGCCGGGAGGGGGGGCCCGAGCAGTACTTC.

The chain combines TRBV19 with TRBJ1-5; TRBD1 matches 9 bases. After removal of 6 bases from V and 2 bases from J, the junction contained 8 bases not matched to a gene. Per the germline V gene, CDR1 is LNHDA and CDR2 is SQIVND (reference sequence). CDR3 length equals 16 residues. CDR3 region: CASSQPQGAGNQPQHF. In DNA, the CDR3 is TGTGCCAGTAGCCAACCACAGGGGGCAGGCAATCAGCCCCAGCATTTT.

CDR3 DNA sequence: TGCAGCGCCTCGGACAGGGGGGTCTCTGGGGCCAACGTCCTGACTTTC. It specifies CSASDRGVSGANVLTF. The chain uses TRBV29-1 and TRBJ2-6; 10 bases map to TRBD1. CDR3 length: 16 amino acids. V was pared by 7 bases and J by 0 bases, with 6 bases of the junction left unmatched. The germline V gene encodes CDR1 SQVTM and CDR2 ANQGSEA.

This rearrangement joins TRBV9 to TRBJ2-2, with D unresolved. From germline, CDR1 is SGDLS and CDR2 YYNGEE. The CDR3 is made up of 15 amino acids. Trimming cost V 0 bases and J 1 base, with 7 bases left between them. The CDR3 protein is CASSVAGRNTGELFF. The CDR3 DNA sequence: TGTGCCAGCAGCGTAGCTGGGCGGAACACCGGGGAGCTGTTTTTT. The variable domain in full, with the rest retrieved from reference TRBV9 and TRBJ2-2, is DSGVTQTPKHLITATGQRVTLRCSPRSGDLSVYWYQQSLDQGLQFLIQYYNGEERAKGNILERFSAQQFPDLHSELNLSSLELGDSALYFCASSVAGRNTGELFFGEGSRLTVL.

The rearrangement joins TRBV25-1 to TRBJ2-7, with a tentative D call TRBD1 (5 bases). V gave up 1 base and J gave up 0 bases, with 10 bases separating them. Germline CDR1 MGHDK, CDR2 SYGVNS. The CDR3 loop spans 15 amino acids. The CDR3 sequence: CASSEWGGASYEQYF. CDR3 nucleotide sequence: TGTGCCAGCAGTGAATGGGGCGGAGCCTCCTACGAGCAGTACTTC.

The rearrangement links TRBV5-1 to TRBJ2-1, with D unresolved. This CDR3 has 13 residues. Germline V gives CDR1 SGHRS, CDR2 YFSETQ. V gave up 3 bases and J gave up 0 bases, with 4 bases separating them. The CDR3 DNA sequence: TGCGCCAGCAGCTGGAGCTCCTACAATGAGCAGTTCTTC. Its protein is CASSWSSYNEQFF.

This chain joins TRBV9 and TRBJ1-6; D is uncertain. Deletions cut 0 bases from V and 9 bases from J, with 13 bases between. This CDR3 spans 15 amino acids. The germline V gene has CDR1 SGDLS and CDR2 YYNGEE. The CDR3 nucleotides are TGTGCCAGCAGCGTAGGTCCGGGATCGGGTTCACCCCTCCACTTT. Amino acids: CASSVGPGSGSPLHF. Looking up the rest from reference TRBV9 and TRBJ1-6 gives the full variable domain: DSGVTQTPKHLITATGQRVTLRCSPRSGDLSVYWYQQSLDQGLQFLIQYYNGEERAKGNILERFSAQQFPDLHSELNLSSLELGDSALYFCASSVGPGSGSPLHFGNGTRLTVT.

This clone was detected only once. This rearrangement joins TRBV27 to TRBJ2-7; a possible D gene is TRBD1 (5 bases). CDR3 length equals 14 residues. Germline V CDR1 and CDR2: MNHEY, SMNVEV (reference sequence). V was pared by 5 bases and J by 3 bases, with 14 bases between. As DNA, the CDR3 is TGTGCCAGCAGTCACGGAGCAGGGTTCTACGAGCAGTACTTC. Amino acids: CASSHGAGFYEQYF.

The genes are TRBV7-2 and TRBJ2-7; D is ambiguous. Trimming took 5 bases from V and 3 from J, leaving 5 bases between them. This CDR3 comprises 11 residues. Germline CDR1 is SGHTA and CDR2 is FQGNSA. This CDR3 is CASSPSYEQYF. Here the CDR3 DNA reads TGTGCCAGCAGCCCCAGCTACGAGCAGTACTTC.

The V call is TRBV7-2, the J call TRBJ2-2; D remains ambiguous. CDR3 length: 13 amino acids. Trimming took 2 bases from V and 3 from J, leaving 4 bases between them. Germline V lookup: CDR1 SGHTA, CDR2 FQGNSA. In DNA, the CDR3 is TGTGCCAGCAGCTTATTCTACACCGGGGAGCTGTTTTTT. It encodes CASSLFYTGELFF. Full variable domain (missing parts from reference TRBV7-2 and TRBJ2-2): GAGVSQSPSNKVTEKGKDVELRCDPISGHTALYWYRQSLGQGLEFLIYFQGNSAPDKSGLPSDRFSAERTGGSVSTLTIQRTQQEDSAVYLCASSLFYTGELFFGEGSRLTVL.

This clone was seen a few times. V is TRBV7-8 and J is TRBJ1-5, with TRBD1 as a possible D gene (5 bases). Germline-derived CDR1 and CDR2 are SGHVS and FQNEAQ. There are 16 residues in the CDR3. Trimming removed 3 bases at V and 3 bases at J, with 15 bases between. The CDR3 protein is CASSFTGLRLNQPQHF. The CDR3 DNA reads as TGTGCCAGCAGCTTCACAGGCCTAAGGCTCAATCAGCCCCAGCATTTT.

The chain combines TRBV27 with TRBJ2-2, with D perhaps matching TRBD1 (5 bases). This CDR3 contains 13 residues. V lost 10 bases, J lost 2 bases, and 11 bases lay in between. Germline V gene lookup returns CDR1 MNHEY and CDR2 SMNVEV (reference sequence). The CDR3 DNA follows: TGTGCCACCAAGGACACCAACACCGGGGAGCTGTTTTTT. Translation gives CATKDTNTGELFF.